This T cell receptor beta chain emerged from a study of vaccination effects on CD4 cells after COVID-19. In the study overall: At 16 days and at one week before vaccination, samples were given by two convalescent patients.

V lost 6 bases and J lost 10, with 18 bases in between. Germline V CDR1 and CDR2: SQVTM, ANQGSEA. The CDR3 spans 12 residues. The repertoire was sequenced with immunoSEQ multiplex PCR; TCRdb's copy has only in-frame clones and lacks some. The table includes approximately 47,000 clones, about three quarters detected once. On this clone itself: The antigen remains undetermined.

Study outcomes and limitations: For convalescents, most of the spike-reactive clones seen post-vaccine were new vaccine-induced clones. Marked clonal contraction was seen in infection- and vaccine-induced clones late after vaccination.

Once cultured for 10 to 11 days, the cells underwent separation to obtain CD4+ T cells. The chain is built from TRBV29-1 and TRBJ1-2; a weak D match, TRBD1 (5 bases). The sequences come from CD4+ T cells from PBMCs cultured without peptide, collected before COVID-19 vaccination. This receptor was taken from a human donor who had a prior SARS-CoV-2 infection. Here the CDR3 DNA reads TGCAGCGTGGGGGTGAACAGGATTCTCTACACCTTC. Encoded protein: CSVGVNRILYTF.